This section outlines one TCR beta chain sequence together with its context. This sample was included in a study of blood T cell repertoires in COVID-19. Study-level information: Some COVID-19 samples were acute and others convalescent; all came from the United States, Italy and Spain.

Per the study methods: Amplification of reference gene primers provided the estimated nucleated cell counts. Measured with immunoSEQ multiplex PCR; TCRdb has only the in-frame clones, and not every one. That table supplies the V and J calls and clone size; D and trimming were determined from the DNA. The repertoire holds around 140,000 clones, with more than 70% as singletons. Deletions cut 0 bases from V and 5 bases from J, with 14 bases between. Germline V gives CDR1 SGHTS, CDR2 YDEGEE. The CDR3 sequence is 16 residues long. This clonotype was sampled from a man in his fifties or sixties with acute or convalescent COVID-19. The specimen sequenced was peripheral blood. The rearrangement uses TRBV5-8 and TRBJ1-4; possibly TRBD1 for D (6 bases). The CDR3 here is CASSLARGGGNEKLFF. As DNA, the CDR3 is TGTGCCAGCAGCTTGGCCAGGGGCGGGGGGAATGAAAAACTGTTTTTT.